Listed below are T cell receptor beta chains from one sample, sequenced in a study of spatial heterogeneity in lung cancer. MiXCR, applied by TCRdb to the 5' RACE reads, yields one record per CDR3 protein. The table lists 28,000 or so distinct CDR3 sequences, 7.5% to 9.5% of them singletons. Sequenced here: PBMCs, sampled at surgery. These receptors originate from a female donor with early-stage non-small cell lung cancer. Both conserved end residues are trimmed from each CDR3. D genes are given only for firm matches.

V gene: TRBV7-2
D gene: TRBD2
CDR3 protein: ASSSAGLANEQF

V gene: TRBV20-1
D gene: TRBD2
CDR3 protein: STERDYTDTQY

V gene: TRBV28
D gene: NA
CDR3 protein: ASREQGWSPTIQY

V gene: TRBV10-2
D gene: NA
CDR3 protein: ASSVGGGGVQH

V gene: TRBV28
D gene: TRBD2
CDR3 protein: ASSFPPSGSTDTQY

V gene: TRBV25-1
D gene: NA
CDR3 protein: ASSVGEYGYT

V gene: TRBV14
D gene: NA
CDR3 protein: ASSLQGSNSPLH

V gene: TRBV7-2
D gene: NA
CDR3 protein: ASSSDIRRDTEAF

V gene: TRBV7-9
D gene: NA
CDR3 protein: ASSFGLPLGNTEAF

V gene: TRBV19
D gene: TRBD1
CDR3 protein: ASTTGQGSSTEAF

V gene: TRBV7-3
D gene: NA
CDR3 protein: ASSLIPQETQY

V gene: TRBV20-1
D gene: NA
CDR3 protein: SAPRAGRTELF

V gene: TRBV19
D gene: NA
CDR3 protein: ASSMSASWFTDTQY

V gene: TRBV28
D gene: NA
CDR3 protein: ASSPPGQWNTEAF

V gene: TRBV19
D gene: TRBD2
CDR3 protein: ASTSSGRTDTQY

V gene: TRBV3-1
D gene: NA
CDR3 protein: ASTGTRNTEAF

V gene: TRBV12-3/TRBV12-4
D gene: TRBD2
CDR3 protein: ASSTGLAGGIGELF

V gene: TRBV20-1
D gene: NA
CDR3 protein: SARDQVKQF

V gene: TRBV29-1
D gene: TRBD2
CDR3 protein: SVAGLALEQY

V gene: TRBV7-2
D gene: NA
CDR3 protein: ASSLVPGRPENQPQH

V gene: TRBV7-3
D gene: NA
CDR3 protein: ASSLMGSSRLETQY

V gene: TRBV20-1
D gene: TRBD1
CDR3 protein: SARDPDRANTGELF

V gene: TRBV28
D gene: TRBD2
CDR3 protein: ASSLLSGGSTDTQY

V gene: TRBV10-3
D gene: NA
CDR3 protein: AISEGRWGNQPQH

V gene: TRBV19
D gene: NA
CDR3 protein: ASSGGGGGGELF

V gene: TRBV20-1
D gene: NA
CDR3 protein: SASGVPWDTQY

V gene: TRBV23-1
D gene: NA
CDR3 protein: ASKTSYNEQF

V gene: TRBV28
D gene: NA
CDR3 protein: ATIRYNEQF

V gene: TRBV29-1
D gene: TRBD2
CDR3 protein: SVGGQLAGAYNEQF

V gene: TRBV4-2
D gene: NA
CDR3 protein: ASSQEAGGSDEQF

V gene: TRBV14
D gene: NA
CDR3 protein: ASSQDHRAGNTIY

V gene: TRBV14
D gene: NA
CDR3 protein: ASSPRRGGNTEAF

V gene: TRBV6-2/TRBV6-3
D gene: TRBD1
CDR3 protein: ASSPDRAGEQY

V gene: TRBV20-1
D gene: TRBD2
CDR3 protein: SARKQASGNYNEQF

V gene: TRBV7-3
D gene: TRBD2
CDR3 protein: ASSFSSLFGAGGRTDTQY

V gene: TRBV7-3
D gene: NA
CDR3 protein: ASSSIGGLVNTEAF

V gene: TRBV7-9
D gene: TRBD1
CDR3 protein: ASSADRAPPQH

V gene: TRBV19
D gene: NA
CDR3 protein: ASSYRADRNTNEQF

V gene: TRBV4-1
D gene: NA
CDR3 protein: ASSQVGPGTEAF

V gene: TRBV5-1
D gene: NA
CDR3 protein: ATLPGDTRTGELF

V gene: TRBV27
D gene: TRBD1
CDR3 protein: ASSFWDRAGNEQF

V gene: TRBV7-8
D gene: TRBD1
CDR3 protein: ASSSGQANIPLH

V gene: TRBV24-1
D gene: TRBD1
CDR3 protein: ATSESTGVKNIQY

V gene: TRBV6-6
D gene: TRBD2
CDR3 protein: ASSYETSGAPDTQY

V gene: TRBV7-8
D gene: NA
CDR3 protein: ASSLSWRAIEMVDEQF

V gene: TRBV12-3/TRBV12-4
D gene: NA
CDR3 protein: ASWIGQTVYNEQF

V gene: TRBV9
D gene: NA
CDR3 protein: ASSVAGDGYTQY

V gene: TRBV7-9
D gene: TRBD1
CDR3 protein: ASSSGQGVYGYT

V gene: TRBV25-1
D gene: NA
CDR3 protein: ASSAGWNQPQH

V gene: TRBV7-2
D gene: NA
CDR3 protein: ASSLVWSGNTEAF

V gene: TRBV7-9
D gene: NA
CDR3 protein: ASSFSSSGNTIY

V gene: TRBV29-1
D gene: NA
CDR3 protein: SVRFSYEQY

V gene: TRBV28
D gene: TRBD1
CDR3 protein: ASSLPLDRVTKGQY

V gene: TRBV5-4
D gene: TRBD1
CDR3 protein: ASSRTGGADNEQF

V gene: TRBV10-3
D gene: TRBD2
CDR3 protein: AISRTSGSTDTQY

V gene: TRBV5-1
D gene: NA
CDR3 protein: ASSFRPSGTDTQY

V gene: TRBV7-9
D gene: NA
CDR3 protein: ASSPPGQQTQY

V gene: TRBV6-2/TRBV6-3
D gene: NA
CDR3 protein: ASSYRPLNTGELF

V gene: TRBV12-3/TRBV12-4
D gene: TRBD2
CDR3 protein: ASSASGSSYNEQF

V gene: TRBV7-2
D gene: NA
CDR3 protein: ASSSRGGNEQF